This entry lists 10 T cell receptor beta chains sequenced from one sample in a study of blood T cell repertoires in COVID-19. Some clones are missing from TCRdb's copy, which holds only in-frame ones; the method was immunoSEQ multiplex PCR. The sample lists 200,000 to 300,000 clones, 65% to 90% seen once, with approximately 5% in the top ten. The specimen sequenced was peripheral blood. The receptors come from a man between 50 and 59 years old with COVID-19, enrolled during active disease.

The rearrangement uses TRBV27 and TRBJ1-1; perhaps TRBD1 as D (5 bases). The V and J ends lost 1 base and 3 bases respectively, with 15 bases between them. The germline V gene encodes CDR1 MNHEY and CDR2 SMNVEV (reference sequence). The CDR3 is 16 amino acids. The CDR3, as DNA: TGTGCCAGCAGTTTATGGGGCCGTCCCGGAGACACTGAAGCTTTCTTT. It encodes CASSLWGRPGDTEAFF.

The sample holds a few counts of this clone. The chain has TRBV9 and TRBJ2-5, with D perhaps matching TRBD1 (7 bases). The germline V gene has CDR1 SGDLS and CDR2 YYNGEE. This CDR3 has 16 amino acids. The ends were cut back, 0 bases at V and 1 base at J, with 13 bases in the middle. The CDR3 loop reads CASSVGGTEPQETQYF. The CDR3 DNA reads as TGTGCCAGCAGCGTAGGCGGGACAGAGCCCCAAGAGACCCAGTACTTC.

This chain joins TRBV9 and TRBJ2-2; D not certain. Germline values: CDR1 SGDLS, CDR2 YYNGEE. Trimming cost V 6 bases and J 0 bases, with 12 bases left between them. There are 15 residues in the CDR3. Written as DNA, the CDR3 is TGTGCCAGCACCTCACGGAGCACGAACACCGGGGAGCTGTTTTTT. Residues: CASTSRSTNTGELFF. Filled out from reference TRBV9 and TRBJ2-2, the complete variable domain reads DSGVTQTPKHLITATGQRVTLRCSPRSGDLSVYWYQQSLDQGLQFLIQYYNGEERAKGNILERFSAQQFPDLHSELNLSSLELGDSALYFCASTSRSTNTGELFFGEGSRLTVL.

The chain employs TRBV4-2 and TRBJ2-1; 10 bases agree with TRBD2. Germline lookup yields CDR1 LGHNA and CDR2 YNFKEQ. The CDR3 is made up of 17 amino acids. V trimming: 1 base; J trimming: 8 bases; junction bases outside the gene matches: 11. CDR3 DNA: TGTGCCAGCAGCCAAGGGGTCCTAGCGGGGGCCCGCGATGAGCAGTTCTTC. It is translated as CASSQGVLAGARDEQFF.

The chain links TRBV7-6 to TRBJ2-2; 8 nucleotides agree with TRBD1. In germline, CDR1 is SGHVS, CDR2 FNYEAQ. V lost 4 bases and J lost 7; bases outside the gene matches: 11. The CDR3 is 16 residues long. CDR3 region: CASSSDRGGGIGELFF. The DNA for the CDR3 is TGTGCCAGCAGCTCAGACAGGGGCGGTGGTATCGGGGAGCTGTTTTTT.

The chain employs TRBV2 and TRBJ2-7; TRBD1 might be the D (7 bases). The CDR3 has 14 residues. Germline CDR1 SNHLY, CDR2 FYNNEI. Trimming pared 8 bases from V and 0 bases from J, leaving 14 bases between. The CDR3 bases are TGTGCCAGCCGGCGACAGGGACTCTCCTACGAGCAGTACTTC. Protein: CASRRQGLSYEQYF. Full variable domain (missing parts from reference TRBV2 and TRBJ2-7): EPEVTQTPSHQVTQMGQEVILRCVPISNHLYFYWYRQILGQKVEFLVSFYNNEISEKSEIFDDQFSVERPDGSNFTLKIRSTKLEDSAMYFCASRRQGLSYEQYFGPGTRLTVT.

The V gene is TRBV6-5, the J gene TRBJ2-7; D remains unclear. Trimming shortened V by 0 bases and J by 2 bases, and 11 bases separated the two germline ends. The CDR3 length is 15 residues. In germline, CDR1 is MNHEY, CDR2 SVGAGI. The CDR3 loop reads CASSYSGGWPYEQYF. CDR3 in DNA: TGTGCCAGCAGTTACTCTGGTGGTTGGCCCTACGAGCAGTACTTC.

DNA for the CDR3: TGTGCCATCAGTGAGAGGGGACAGGATGAGCAGTACTTC. Its protein product is CAISERGQDEQYF. The chain links TRBV10-3 to TRBJ2-7, with 8 nucleotides matching TRBD1. In germline, CDR1 is ENHRY, CDR2 SYGVKD. With V trimmed by 2 bases and J by 7 bases, 4 bases remained unmatched. The CDR3 runs 13 residues.

This clone turned up a few times. The gene calls are TRBV3-1 (or the pseudogene TRBV3-2) and TRBJ2-1, with D maybe TRBD1 (5 bases). Trimming cost V 1 base and J 6 bases, with 10 bases left between them. Germline V lookup: CDR1 LGHDT, CDR2 YNNKEL (reference sequence). The length of the CDR3 is 14 residues. The CDR3 coding sequence is TGTGCCAGCAGCCAAGCGCTCAGGGTCAATGAGCAGTTCTTC. It yields the protein CASSQALRVNEQFF.

The V and J genes are TRBV2 and TRBJ1-6, with 7 bases lining up with TRBD1. From germline, CDR1 is SNHLY and CDR2 FYNNEI. The CDR3 is 14 amino acids. J gave up 10 bases and V 7 bases, and 10 bases lay outside the gene matches. In nucleotides, the CDR3 is TGTGCCAGCAACGGACAGGAACTCCTCTCACCCCTCCACTTT. Translating it yields CASNGQELLSPLHF.